The 10 T cell receptor beta chains given below trace back to one sample, sequenced in a study of T cells after yellow fever vaccination. TCRdb reprocessed the 5' RACE reads with MiXCR, giving one entry per CDR3 protein. The sample has some 600,000 distinct CDR3 sequences; about a sixth are singletons. This specimen was PBMCs, taken around 5 days after the first yellow fever vaccination. These receptors were taken from a man aged 18 to 35 who received the YFV17D yellow fever vaccine.

The V gene is TRBV6-1, the J gene TRBJ2-2, with 8 bases fitting TRBD2. CDR1 and CDR2 (germline): MNHNS, SASEGT. The V segment lost 6 bases and the J segment 6 bases; nucleotides outside the gene matches: 12. CDR3 length: 16 amino acids. The CDR3 DNA reads TGTGCCAGCAGCCGCCCGGGGGGGGGAAAGCCCGGGGAGCTGTTTTTT. It yields the protein CASSRPGGGKPGELFF.

The sample holds many counts of this clonotype. The chain carries TRBV19 and TRBJ2-6, with TRBD2 as a possible D gene (6 bases). The CDR3 sequence is 16 residues long. The V end was cut by 0 bases, the J end by 2 bases, with 8 bases between. CDR1 is LNHDA, CDR2 SQIVND, per germline (reference sequence). The CDR3 loop reads CASSIEGRPGANVLTF. The CDR3 DNA follows: TGTGCCAGTAGTATAGAGGGGAGGCCTGGGGCCAACGTCCTGACTTTC.

This clonotype has only a few counts. This chain joins TRBV5-1 and TRBJ2-3, with TRBD1 matching 7 bases. Trimming at V came to 1 base and at J to 1 base, leaving 6 bases not matched to a gene. The CDR3 is 16 amino acids. CDR1 is SGHRS, CDR2 YFSETQ, per germline. The CDR3 nucleotides read TGCGCCAGCAGCTTGCAGGGGACAGTTGGCACAGATACGCAGTATTTT. This translates into CASSLQGTVGTDTQYF.

The table lists this clonotype with many counts. J is TRBJ2-7 and V is TRBV4-1; 10 bases agree with TRBD1. Per germline, CDR1 MGHRA and CDR2 YSYEKL. The CDR3 is made up of 14 amino acids. J gave up 5 bases and V 4 bases, and 5 bases lay outside the gene matches. The CDR3, as DNA: TGCGCCAGCAGCCTCTTGGGACAGGGGAACGAGCAGTACTTC. Protein: CASSLLGQGNEQYF.

The chain uses TRBV7-6 and TRBJ2-3; 13 positions match TRBD2. With 5 bases clipped from V and 2 bases from J, the junction kept 4 bases outside the gene matches. Per germline, CDR1 SGHVS and CDR2 FNYEAQ. The CDR3 runs to 16 residues. CDR3 residues: CASSATSGGATDTQYF. The CDR3 DNA reads TGTGCCAGCAGCGCTACTAGCGGGGGGGCCACAGATACGCAGTATTTT.

This clonotype appeared a few times. The V call is TRBV6-2 or TRBV6-3, the J call TRBJ2-7; D possibly matches TRBD1 or TRBD2 (6 bases each). The CDR3 length is 17 residues. Trimming took off 0 bases at V and 4 bases at J, with 19 bases between the two ends. Germline V lookup: CDR1 MNHEY, CDR2 SVGEGT. In nucleotides, the CDR3 is TGTGCCAGCAGTTACTCTCCGAGGGGGGCACGATCTTACGAGCAGTACGTC. Its protein product is CASSYSPRGARSYEQYV.

This clonotype was seen only a few times. The genes are TRBV11-2 and TRBJ2-6; D possibly matches TRBD1 or TRBD2 (5 bases each). CDR3 length equals 18 residues. CDR1 SGHAT and CDR2 FQNNGV come from the germline V gene. Trimming took 4 bases from V and 0 from J, leaving 16 bases between them. The CDR3 DNA sequence: TGTGCCAGCAGCTCCAAAAGGGACGGAGGCTCTGGGGCCAACGTCCTGACTTTC. Protein product: CASSSKRDGGSGANVLTF.

In its sample, this clonotype was seen a few times. The genes are TRBV7-9 and TRBJ2-2, with 12 bases that match TRBD2. Germline V gene lookup returns CDR1 SEHNR and CDR2 FQNEAQ (reference sequence). The V gene end was trimmed by 5 bases and the J gene end by 0 bases; junction bases not matched to a gene: 4. The CDR3 sequence is 17 residues long. The CDR3 sequence: CASSHTSGGPNTGELFF. The CDR3 DNA follows: TGTGCCAGCAGCCACACTAGCGGGGGGCCGAACACCGGGGAGCTGTTTTTT.

In DNA form, the CDR3 reads TGTGCCAGCAGTTACCCAGGGACCAAAGAGACCCAGTACTTC. Amino acid sequence: CASSYPGTKETQYF. This chain uses TRBV6-5 with TRBJ2-5; D may correspond to TRBD1 or TRBD2 (5 bases each). Germline V gene sequence: CDR1 MNHEY, CDR2 SVGAGI. The CDR3 has 14 residues. The V end was cut by 2 bases, the J end by 3 bases, with 10 bases between.

V usage is TRBV2 and J usage is TRBJ1-2; no clear D. V was trimmed by 1 base and J by 0 bases, leaving 3 bases between them. From germline, CDR1 is SNHLY and CDR2 FYNNEI. CDR3 length: 13 amino acids. CDR3 in amino acids: CASSEEANYGYTF. In nucleotides, the CDR3 is TGTGCCAGCAGTGAAGAAGCTAACTATGGCTACACCTTC.